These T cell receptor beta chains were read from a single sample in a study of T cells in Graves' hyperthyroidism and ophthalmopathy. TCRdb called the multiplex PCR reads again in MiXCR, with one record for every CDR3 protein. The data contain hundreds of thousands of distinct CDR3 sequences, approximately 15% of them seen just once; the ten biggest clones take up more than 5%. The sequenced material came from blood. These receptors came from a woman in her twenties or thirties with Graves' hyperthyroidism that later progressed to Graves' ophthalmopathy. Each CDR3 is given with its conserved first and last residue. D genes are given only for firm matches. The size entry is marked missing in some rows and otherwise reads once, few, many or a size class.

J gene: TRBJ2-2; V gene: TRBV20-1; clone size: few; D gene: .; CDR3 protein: CSATGPANTGELFF; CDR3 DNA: TGCAGTGCTACTGGCCCCGCGAACACCGGGGAGCTGTTTTTT
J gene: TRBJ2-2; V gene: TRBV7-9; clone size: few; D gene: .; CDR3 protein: CASSLGGIHTGELFF; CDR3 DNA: TGTGCCAGCAGCTTAGGGGGGATTCACACCGGGGAGCTGTTTTTT
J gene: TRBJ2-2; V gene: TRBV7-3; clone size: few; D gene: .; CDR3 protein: CASSLLKATGELFF; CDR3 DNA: TGTGCCAGCAGCTTACTCAAGGCCACCGGGGAGCTGTTTTTT
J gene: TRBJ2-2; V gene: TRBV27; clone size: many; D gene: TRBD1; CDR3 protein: CASSTTGTGELFF; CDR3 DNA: TGTGCCAGCAGTACGACAGGGACCGGGGAGCTGTTTTTT
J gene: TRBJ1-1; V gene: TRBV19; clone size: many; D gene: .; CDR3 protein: CASRDGVTLNTEAFF; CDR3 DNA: TGTGCCAGTAGGGACGGGGTCACCCTGAACACTGAAGCTTTCTTT
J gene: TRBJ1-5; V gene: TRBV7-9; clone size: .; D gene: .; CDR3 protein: CASSFGKPQHF; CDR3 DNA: TGTGCCAGCAGCTTTGGTAAGCCCCAGCATTTT
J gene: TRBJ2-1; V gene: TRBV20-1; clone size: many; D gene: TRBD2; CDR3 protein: CSANQREVYEQFF; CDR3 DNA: TGCAGTGCTAACCAGCGGGAGGTCTATGAGCAGTTCTTC
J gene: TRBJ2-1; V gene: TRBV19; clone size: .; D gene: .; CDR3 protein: CASSPRLVAGEQFF; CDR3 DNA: TGTGCCAGTAGTCCCCGACTAGTGGCAGGGGAGCAGTTCTTC
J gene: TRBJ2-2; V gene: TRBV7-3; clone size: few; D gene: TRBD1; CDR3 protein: CASSLAGTAGELFF; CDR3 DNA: TGTGCCAGCAGCTTAGCCGGGACAGCCGGGGAGCTGTTTTTT
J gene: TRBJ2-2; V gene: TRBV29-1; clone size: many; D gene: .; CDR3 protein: CSVEWGRGELFF; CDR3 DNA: TGCAGCGTTGAATGGGGGCGCGGGGAGCTGTTTTTT
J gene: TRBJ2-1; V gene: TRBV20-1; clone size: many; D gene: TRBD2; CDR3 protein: CSAYERDSYNEQFF; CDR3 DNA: TGCAGTGCTTACGAGCGGGACTCCTACAATGAGCAGTTCTTC
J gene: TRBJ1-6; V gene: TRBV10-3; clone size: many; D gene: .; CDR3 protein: CAISEWRNSPLHF; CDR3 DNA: TGTGCCATCAGTGAGTGGAGGAATTCACCCCTCCACTTT
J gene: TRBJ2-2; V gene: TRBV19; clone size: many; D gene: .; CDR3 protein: CASSIGQGITGELFF; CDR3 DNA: TGTGCCAGTAGTATTGGGCAGGGGATCACCGGGGAGCTGTTTTTT
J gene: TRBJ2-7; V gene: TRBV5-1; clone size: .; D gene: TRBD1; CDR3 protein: CASRDPGTAHNYEQYF; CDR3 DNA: TGCGCCAGCAGAGACCCCGGGACAGCACATAACTACGAGCAGTACTTC
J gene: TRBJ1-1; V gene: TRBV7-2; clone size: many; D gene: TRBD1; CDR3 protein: CASSLAWAGGMNTEAFF; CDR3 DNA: TGTGCCAGCAGCTTAGCGTGGGCAGGGGGAATGAACACTGAAGCTTTCTTT
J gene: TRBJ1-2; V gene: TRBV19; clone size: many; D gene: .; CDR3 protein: CASRGTGWTRDYGYTF; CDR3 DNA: TGTGCCAGTAGGGGAACGGGATGGACCCGAGACTATGGCTACACCTTC
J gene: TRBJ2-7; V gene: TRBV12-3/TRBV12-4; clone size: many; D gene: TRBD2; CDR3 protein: CASSYFQTSLSSYEQYF; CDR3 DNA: TGTGCCAGCAGTTATTTTCAGACTAGCTTGAGCTCCTACGAGCAGTACTTC
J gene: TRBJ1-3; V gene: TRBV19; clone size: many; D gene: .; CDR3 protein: CATTEVPGNTIYF; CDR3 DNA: TGTGCCACCACCGAGGTTCCGGGAAACACCATATATTTT
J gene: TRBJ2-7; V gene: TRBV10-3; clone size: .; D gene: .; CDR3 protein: CAISESKGTYEQYF; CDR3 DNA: TGTGCCATCAGTGAGTCGAAGGGGACCTACGAGCAGTACTTC
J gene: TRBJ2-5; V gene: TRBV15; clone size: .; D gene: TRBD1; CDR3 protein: CATSRGTGRETQYF; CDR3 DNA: TGTGCCACCAGCAGGGGGACAGGGAGAGAGACCCAGTACTTC
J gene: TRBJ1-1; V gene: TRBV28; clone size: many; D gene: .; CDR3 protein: CASTLGGWGTEAFF; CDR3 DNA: TGTGCCAGCACTCTGGGGGGCTGGGGGACTGAAGCTTTCTTT
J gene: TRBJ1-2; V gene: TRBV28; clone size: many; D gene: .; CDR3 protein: CASGRVYGYTF; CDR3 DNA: TGTGCCAGCGGCCGGGTCTATGGCTACACCTTC
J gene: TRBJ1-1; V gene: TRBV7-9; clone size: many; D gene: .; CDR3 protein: CASSLNWENTEAFF; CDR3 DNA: TGTGCCAGCAGCTTAAACTGGGAGAACACTGAAGCTTTCTTT
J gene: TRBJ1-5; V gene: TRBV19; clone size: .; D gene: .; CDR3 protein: CASSIVGETSDTQHF; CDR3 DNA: TGTGCCAGTAGTATTGTCGGCGAGACCTCAGATACGCAGCATTTT
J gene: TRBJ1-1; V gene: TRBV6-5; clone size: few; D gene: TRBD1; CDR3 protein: CASSWDRANTEALF; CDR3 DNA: TGTGCCAGCAGTTGGGACAGGGCTAACACTGAAGCTCTCTTT
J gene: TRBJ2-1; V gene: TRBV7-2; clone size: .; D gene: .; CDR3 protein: CASSLLGYNEQFF; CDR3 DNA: TGTGCCAGCAGCCTGCTGGGTTACAATGAGCAGTTCTTC
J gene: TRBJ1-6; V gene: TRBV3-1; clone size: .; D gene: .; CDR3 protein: CASSPRADAWSPLHF; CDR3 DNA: TGTGCCAGCAGCCCTCGGGCGGACGCTTGGTCACCCCTCCACTTT
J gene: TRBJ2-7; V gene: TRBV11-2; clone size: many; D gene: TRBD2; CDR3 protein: CASSLMGGEYEQYF; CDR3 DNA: TGTGCCAGCAGCTTAATGGGAGGGGAATACGAGCAGTACTTC
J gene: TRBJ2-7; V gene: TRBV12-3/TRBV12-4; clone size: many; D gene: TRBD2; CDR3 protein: CASSHGLETNEQYF; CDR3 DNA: TGTGCCAGCAGTCATGGACTAGAGACTAACGAGCAGTACTTC
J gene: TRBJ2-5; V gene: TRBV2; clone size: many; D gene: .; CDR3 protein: CASSERFRFREVREQETQYF; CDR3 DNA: TGTGCCAGCAGTGAAAGGTTTAGGTTCAGGGAAGTTAGAGAACAAGAGACCCAGTACTTC
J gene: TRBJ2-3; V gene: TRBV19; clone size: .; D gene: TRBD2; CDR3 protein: CASRETSGRLDTQYF; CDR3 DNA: TGTGCCAGTAGGGAGACTAGCGGGAGACTAGATACGCAGTATTTT
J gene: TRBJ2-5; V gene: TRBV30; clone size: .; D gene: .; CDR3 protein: CAWSDLGLTEYF; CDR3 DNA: TGTGCCTGGAGTGACCTTGGGCTAACTGAGTACTTC
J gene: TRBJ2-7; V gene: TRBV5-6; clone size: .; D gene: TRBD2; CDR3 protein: CASSLPPGEGEQYF; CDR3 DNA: TGTGCCAGCAGCTTGCCACCCGGGGAGGGCGAGCAGTACTTC
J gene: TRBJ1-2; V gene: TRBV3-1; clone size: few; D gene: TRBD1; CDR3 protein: CASSQEGTAYGCTF; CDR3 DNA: TGTGCCAGCAGCCAAGAAGGGACAGCCTATGGCTGCACCTTC
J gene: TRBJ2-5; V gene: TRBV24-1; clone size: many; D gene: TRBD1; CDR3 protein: CATSDSGGRETQYF; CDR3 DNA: TGTGCCACCAGTGACTCAGGGGGTAGGGAGACCCAGTACTTC
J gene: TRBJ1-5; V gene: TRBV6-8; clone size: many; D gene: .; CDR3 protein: CASSYAAGQASNQPQHF; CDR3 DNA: TGTGCCAGCAGTTACGCGGCGGGTCAGGCTAGCAATCAGCCCCAGCATTTT
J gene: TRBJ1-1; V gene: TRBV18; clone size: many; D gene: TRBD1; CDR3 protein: CASSPPGRGPEAFF; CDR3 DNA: TGTGCCAGCTCACCCCCCGGAAGGGGGCCTGAAGCTTTCTTT
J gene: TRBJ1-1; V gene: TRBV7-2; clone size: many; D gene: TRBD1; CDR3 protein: CASSSPPRRDRVAEAFF; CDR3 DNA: TGTGCCAGCAGCTCCCCCCCGCGCCGGGACAGGGTTGCTGAAGCTTTCTTT
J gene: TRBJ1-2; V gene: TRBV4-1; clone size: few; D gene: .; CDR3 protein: CASRPSGIDYGYTF; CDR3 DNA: TGCGCCAGCAGGCCCTCCGGGATCGACTATGGCTACACCTTC
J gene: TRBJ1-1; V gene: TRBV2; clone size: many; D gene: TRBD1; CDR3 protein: CASTGQGLSDTEAFF; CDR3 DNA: TGTGCCAGCACCGGACAGGGGCTAAGTGACACTGAAGCTTTCTTT
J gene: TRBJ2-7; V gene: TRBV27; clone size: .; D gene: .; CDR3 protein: CASSPLTGPYEQYF; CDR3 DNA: TGTGCCAGCAGTCCCCTGACAGGCCCTTACGAGCAGTACTTC
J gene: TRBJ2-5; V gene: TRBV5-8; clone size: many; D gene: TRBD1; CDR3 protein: CASSSSNRGRVEETQYF; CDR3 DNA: TGTGCCAGCAGCTCCTCCAACAGGGGGCGGGTGGAAGAGACCCAGTACTTC
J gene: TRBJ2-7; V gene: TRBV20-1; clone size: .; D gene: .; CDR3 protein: CSATLGWVTYEQYF; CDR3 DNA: TGCAGTGCTACGCTTGGTTGGGTTACCTACGAGCAGTACTTC
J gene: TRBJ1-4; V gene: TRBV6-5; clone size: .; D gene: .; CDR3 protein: CASSYRGGSNEKLFF; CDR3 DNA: TGTGCCAGCAGTTACCGCGGGGGGTCTAATGAAAAACTGTTTTTT
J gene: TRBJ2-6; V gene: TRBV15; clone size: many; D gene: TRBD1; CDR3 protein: CATCRGTGVGANVLTF; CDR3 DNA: TGTGCCACCTGCCGGGGGACAGGGGTCGGGGCCAACGTCCTGACTTTC
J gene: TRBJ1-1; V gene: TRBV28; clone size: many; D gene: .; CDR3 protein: CVIGAPSEAFF; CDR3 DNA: TGTGTCATAGGGGCCCCATCTGAAGCTTTCTTT
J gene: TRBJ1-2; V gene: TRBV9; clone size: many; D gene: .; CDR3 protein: CASSVDYQGSNGYTF; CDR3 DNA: TGTGCCAGCAGCGTAGACTATCAGGGATCCAATGGCTACACCTTC
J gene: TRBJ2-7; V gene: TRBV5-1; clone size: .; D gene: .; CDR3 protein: CASSQPGIQGLHEQYF; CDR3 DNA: TGCGCCAGCAGCCAACCCGGGATACAGGGCCTCCACGAGCAGTACTTC
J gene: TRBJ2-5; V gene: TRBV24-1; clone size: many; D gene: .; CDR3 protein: CATSDRHGNQETQYF; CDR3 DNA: TGTGCCACCAGTGATCGCCATGGGAACCAAGAGACCCAGTACTTC
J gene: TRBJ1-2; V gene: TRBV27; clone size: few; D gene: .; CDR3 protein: CASKGAGRGYTF; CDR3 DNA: TGTGCCAGCAAAGGGGCAGGGCGGGGCTACACCTTC
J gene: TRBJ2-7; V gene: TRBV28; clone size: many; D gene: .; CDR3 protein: CASSTTWGQYF; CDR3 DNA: TGTGCCAGCAGTACCACATGGGGGCAGTACTTC
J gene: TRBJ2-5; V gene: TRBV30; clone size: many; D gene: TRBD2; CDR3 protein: CAWKRGIQETQYF; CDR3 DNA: TGTGCCTGGAAGCGGGGGATCCAAGAGACCCAGTACTTC
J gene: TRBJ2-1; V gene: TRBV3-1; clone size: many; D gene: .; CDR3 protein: CASSQVTGTVNEQFF; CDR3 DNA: TGTGCCAGCAGCCAAGTAACGGGGACGGTAAATGAGCAGTTCTTC
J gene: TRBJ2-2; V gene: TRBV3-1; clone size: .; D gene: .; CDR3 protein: CASSQRQNTGELFF; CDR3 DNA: TGTGCCAGCAGCCAGAGACAGAACACCGGGGAGCTGTTTTTT
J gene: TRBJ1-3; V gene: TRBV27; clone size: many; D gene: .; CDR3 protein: CATYSGNTIYF; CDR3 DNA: TGTGCCACCTACTCTGGAAACACCATATATTTT
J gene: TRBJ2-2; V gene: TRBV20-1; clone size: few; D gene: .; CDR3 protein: CSAFTNTGELFF; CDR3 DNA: TGCAGTGCTTTCACGAACACCGGGGAGCTGTTTTTT
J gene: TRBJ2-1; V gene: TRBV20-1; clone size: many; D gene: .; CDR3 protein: CSARDRLYSYNEQFF; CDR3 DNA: TGCAGTGCTAGAGATCGCCTGTACTCCTACAATGAGCAGTTCTTC
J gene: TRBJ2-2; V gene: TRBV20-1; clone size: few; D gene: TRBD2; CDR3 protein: CSASASGKANTGELFF; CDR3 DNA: TGCAGTGCTAGTGCCAGCGGGAAAGCGAACACCGGGGAGCTGTTTTTT
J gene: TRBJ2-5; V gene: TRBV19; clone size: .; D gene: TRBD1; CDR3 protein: CASRMGRGSSYQETQYF; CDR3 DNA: TGTGCCAGTAGGATGGGCAGGGGGAGTTCGTACCAAGAGACCCAGTACTTC
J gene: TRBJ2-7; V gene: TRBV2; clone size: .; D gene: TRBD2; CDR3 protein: CASNSPSGSTHEQYF; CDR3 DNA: TGTGCCAGCAATTCCCCTAGCGGGAGTACCCACGAGCAGTACTTC